This section outlines one TCR beta chain sequence together with its context. Cohort assignment relied on participant-reported clinical history. The data were taken from a study of blood T cell repertoires in COVID-19. Clones were sequenced by immunoSEQ multiplex PCR, and TCRdb holds only the in-frame ones, with some missing. There are about 200,000 clones in the sample; 80% to 90% occur only once, and around 8% lies in the top ten. The sequence was collected from a young woman who had recovered from COVID-19. The sample consisted of PBMCs or T cells enriched from blood (not recorded which).

CDR3 amino acids: CASSLPGVNSPLHF. In DNA form, the CDR3 reads TGCGCCAGCAGTCTACCAGGGGTGAATTCACCCCTCCACTTT. The V gene is TRBV5-1, the J gene TRBJ1-6, with a tentative D call TRBD1 (6 bases). Per germline, CDR1 SGHRS and CDR2 YFSETQ. The CDR3 runs to 14 residues. Trimming removed 5 bases at V and 7 bases at J, with 13 bases between.